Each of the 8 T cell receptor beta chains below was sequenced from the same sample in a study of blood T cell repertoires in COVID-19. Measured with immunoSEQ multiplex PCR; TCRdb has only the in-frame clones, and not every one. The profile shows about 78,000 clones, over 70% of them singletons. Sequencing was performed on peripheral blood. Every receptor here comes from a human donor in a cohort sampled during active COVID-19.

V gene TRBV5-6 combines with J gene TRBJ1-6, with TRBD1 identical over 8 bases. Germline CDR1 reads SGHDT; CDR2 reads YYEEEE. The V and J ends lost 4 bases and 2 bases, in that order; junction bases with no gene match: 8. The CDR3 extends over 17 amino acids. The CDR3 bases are TGTGCCAGCAGCGCGGACAGGGCGAGCCCCTATAATTCACCCCTCCACTTT. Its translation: CASSADRASPYNSPLHF.

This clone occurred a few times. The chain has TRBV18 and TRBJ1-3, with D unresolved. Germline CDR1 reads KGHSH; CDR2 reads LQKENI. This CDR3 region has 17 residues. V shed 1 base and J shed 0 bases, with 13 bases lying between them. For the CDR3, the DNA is TGTGCCAGCTCACCACAGCTGTATCGGAGCTCTGGAAACACCATATATTTT. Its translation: CASSPQLYRSSGNTIYF.

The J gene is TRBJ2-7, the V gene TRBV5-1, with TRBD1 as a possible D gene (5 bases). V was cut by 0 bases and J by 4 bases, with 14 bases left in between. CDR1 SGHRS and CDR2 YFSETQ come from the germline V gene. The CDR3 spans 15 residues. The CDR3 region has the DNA TGCGCCAGCAGCTTGGGACGCAGGGTAGTATACGAGCAGTACTTC. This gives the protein CASSLGRRVVYEQYF.

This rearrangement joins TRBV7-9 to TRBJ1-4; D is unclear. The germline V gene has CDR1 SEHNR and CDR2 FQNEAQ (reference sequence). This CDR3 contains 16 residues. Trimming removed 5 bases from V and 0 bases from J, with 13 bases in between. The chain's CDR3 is CASSQQTYTTNEKLFF. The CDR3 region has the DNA TGTGCCAGCAGCCAACAGACCTATACAACTAATGAAAAACTGTTTTTT.

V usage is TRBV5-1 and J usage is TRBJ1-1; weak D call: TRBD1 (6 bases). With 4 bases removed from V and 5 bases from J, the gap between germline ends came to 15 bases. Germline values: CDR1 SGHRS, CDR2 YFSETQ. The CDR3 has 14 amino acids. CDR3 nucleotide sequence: TGCGCCAGCAGCCTGACAGGTAAGGGGACTGAAGCTTTCTTT. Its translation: CASSLTGKGTEAFF.

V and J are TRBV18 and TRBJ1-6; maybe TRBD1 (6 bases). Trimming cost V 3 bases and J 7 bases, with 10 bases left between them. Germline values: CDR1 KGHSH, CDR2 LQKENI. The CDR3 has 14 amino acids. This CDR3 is CASSPDSLNSPLHF. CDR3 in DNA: TGTGCCAGCTCACCGGACAGCCTAAATTCACCCCTCCACTTT.

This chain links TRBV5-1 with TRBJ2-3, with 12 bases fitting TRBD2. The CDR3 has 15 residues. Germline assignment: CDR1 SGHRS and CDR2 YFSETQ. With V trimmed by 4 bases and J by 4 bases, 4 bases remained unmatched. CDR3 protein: CASSQTSGGADTQYF. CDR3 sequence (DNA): TGCGCCAGCAGCCAGACTAGCGGGGGAGCAGATACGCAGTATTTT.

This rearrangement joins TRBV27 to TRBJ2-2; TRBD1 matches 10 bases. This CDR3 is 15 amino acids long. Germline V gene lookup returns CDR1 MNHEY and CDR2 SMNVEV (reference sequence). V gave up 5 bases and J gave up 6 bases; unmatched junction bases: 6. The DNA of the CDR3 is TGTGCCAGCAGTACTAGACAGGGGGCGTCCGGGGAGCTGTTTTTT. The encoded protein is CASSTRQGASGELFF.